The 5 T cell receptor beta chains presented below share a single source sample, sequenced in a study of shared clonotypes between healthy human individuals. Only CD45RO-negative cells positively selected for CCR7 counted as naive CD8 cells, so terminally differentiated effector memory CD45RA+ cells were excluded. Method: immunoSEQ multiplex PCR; TCRdb's copy keeps in-frame clones and lacks some. The sample shows about 2,100,000 clones, about 92% of them seen only once. The sequencing sample was made of naive CD8+ T cells from PBMCs. These receptors all come from a young man in good health. Some clones in this sample may be carry-over from other donors' samples.

The V and J genes are TRBV5-6 and TRBJ2-4; D not certain. The germline V gene encodes CDR1 SGHDT and CDR2 YYEEEE. The CDR3 covers 16 residues. V lost 0 bases and J lost 0, with 10 bases in between. The CDR3 sequence is CASSLGRYLAKNIQYF. CDR3 nucleotide sequence: TGTGCCAGCAGCTTGGGGCGGTATCTAGCCAAAAACATTCAGTACTTC. Based on the CDR3 plus reference TRBV5-6 and TRBJ2-4, the full variable domain is DAGVTQSPTHLIKTRGQQVTLRCSPKSGHDTVSWYQQALGQGPQFIFQYYEEEERQRGNFPDRFSGHQFPNYSSELNVNALLLGDSALYLCASSLGRYLAKNIQYFGAGTRLSVL.

The chain couples TRBV4-1 to TRBJ2-7; 10 nucleotides agree with TRBD1. CDR1 and CDR2 from the germline V gene are MGHRA and YSYEKL. The CDR3 contains 14 residues. V trimming: 6 bases; J trimming: 6 bases; junction bases outside the gene matches: 8. The CDR3 spells CASRDPGTGAEQYF. The CDR3 bases are TGCGCCAGCAGAGACCCCGGGACAGGGGCCGAGCAGTACTTC.

V usage is TRBV11-2 and J usage is TRBJ2-2; no clear D gene. With 1 base removed from V and 9 bases from J, the gap between germline ends came to 6 bases. CDR3 size: 12 residues. Germline V lookup: CDR1 SGHAT, CDR2 FQNNGV. The CDR3 bases are TGTGCCAGCAGCTTAGCCCACCGGGAGCTGTTTTTT. Amino acids: CASSLAHRELFF.

The gene calls are TRBV9 and TRBJ2-7; 7 bases map to TRBD2. CDR1 and CDR2 from the germline V gene are SGDLS and YYNGEE. The trim removed 1 base at V and 4 bases at J, leaving 8 bases unmatched. The length of the CDR3 is 15 residues. CDR3 in amino acids: CASSVYAGEHYEQYF. The CDR3 bases are TGTGCCAGCAGCGTATACGCGGGAGAGCATTACGAGCAGTACTTC.

The V gene is TRBV27, the J gene TRBJ2-1, with D possibly matching TRBD2 (6 bases). The CDR3 is 15 amino acids. Deletions cut 4 bases from V and 4 bases from J, with 14 bases between. CDR1 and CDR2 from the germline V gene are MNHEY and SMNVEV (reference sequence). The CDR3: CASSSNSGAYNEQFF. CDR3 nucleotides: TGTGCCAGCAGTTCCAATAGCGGAGCATACAATGAGCAGTTCTTC.